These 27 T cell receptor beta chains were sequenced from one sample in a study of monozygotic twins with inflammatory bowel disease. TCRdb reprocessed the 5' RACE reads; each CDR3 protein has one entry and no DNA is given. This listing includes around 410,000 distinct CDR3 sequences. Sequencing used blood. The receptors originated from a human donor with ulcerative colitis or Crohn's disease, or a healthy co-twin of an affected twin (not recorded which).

The CDR3 loop reads CASSLGQGDLEAFF. V is TRBV12-3 or TRBV12-4 and J is TRBJ1-1; TCRdb returns TRBD1, unconfirmable since there is no DNA. The CDR3 has 14 residues.

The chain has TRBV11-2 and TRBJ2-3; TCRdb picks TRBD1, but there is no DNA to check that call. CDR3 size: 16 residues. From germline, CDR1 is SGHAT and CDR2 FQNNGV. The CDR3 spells CASSLTPGQGTDTQYF.

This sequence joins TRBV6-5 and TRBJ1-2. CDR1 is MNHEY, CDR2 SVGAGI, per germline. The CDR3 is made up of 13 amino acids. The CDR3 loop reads CASAGRNNYGYTF.

CDR3 region: CATSPLQGYNEQFF. This chain uses TRBV15 with TRBJ2-1; TCRdb designates TRBD1, a call that cannot be tested without DNA. CDR3 size: 14 residues. Germline V gives CDR1 LNHNV, CDR2 YYDKDF (reference sequence).

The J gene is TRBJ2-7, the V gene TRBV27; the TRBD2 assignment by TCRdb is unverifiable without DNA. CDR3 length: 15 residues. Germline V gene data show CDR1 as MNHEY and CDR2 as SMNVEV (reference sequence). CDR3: CASSLNSGVVYEQYF.

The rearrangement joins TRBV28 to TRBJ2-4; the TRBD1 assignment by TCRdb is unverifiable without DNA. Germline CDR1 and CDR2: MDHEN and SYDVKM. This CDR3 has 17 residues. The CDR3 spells CASSFWPVGGGKNIQYF. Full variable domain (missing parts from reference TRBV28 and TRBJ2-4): DVKVTQSSRYLVKRTGEKVFLECVQDMDHENMFWYRQDPGLGLRLIYFSYDVKMKEKGDIPEGYSVSREKKERFSLILESASTNQTSMYLCASSFWPVGGGKNIQYFGAGTRLSVL.

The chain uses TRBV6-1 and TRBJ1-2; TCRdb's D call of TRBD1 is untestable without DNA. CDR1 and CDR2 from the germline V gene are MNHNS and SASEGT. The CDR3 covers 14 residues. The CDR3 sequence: CASRFPGANYGYTF.

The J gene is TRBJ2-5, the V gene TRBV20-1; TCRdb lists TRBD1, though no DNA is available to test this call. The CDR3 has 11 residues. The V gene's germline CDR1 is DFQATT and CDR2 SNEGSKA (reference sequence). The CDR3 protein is CSASPGETQYF.

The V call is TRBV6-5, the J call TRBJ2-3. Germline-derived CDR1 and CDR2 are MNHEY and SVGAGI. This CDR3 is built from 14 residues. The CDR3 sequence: CASSYSRTTDTQYF.

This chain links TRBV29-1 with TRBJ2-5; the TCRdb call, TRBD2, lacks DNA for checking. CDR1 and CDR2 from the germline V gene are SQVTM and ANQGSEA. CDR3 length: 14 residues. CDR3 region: CSAWTSGFKETQYF.

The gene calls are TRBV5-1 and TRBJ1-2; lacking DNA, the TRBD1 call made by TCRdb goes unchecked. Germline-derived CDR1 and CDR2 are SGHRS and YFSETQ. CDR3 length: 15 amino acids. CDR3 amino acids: CASSWGGRTFDGYTF.

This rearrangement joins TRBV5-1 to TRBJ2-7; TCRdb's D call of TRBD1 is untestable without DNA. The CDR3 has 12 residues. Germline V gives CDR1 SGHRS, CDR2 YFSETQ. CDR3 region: CASSLGADEQYF. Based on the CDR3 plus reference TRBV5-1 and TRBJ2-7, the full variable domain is KAGVTQTPRYLIKTRGQQVTLSCSPISGHRSVSWYQQTPGQGLQFLFEYFSETQRNKGNFPGRFSGRQFSNSRSEMNVSTLELGDSALYLCASSLGADEQYFGPGTRLTVT.

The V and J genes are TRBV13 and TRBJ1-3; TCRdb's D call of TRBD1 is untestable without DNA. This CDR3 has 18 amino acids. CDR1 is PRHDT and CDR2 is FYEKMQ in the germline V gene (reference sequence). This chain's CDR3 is CASSLKTGVRASGNTIYF.

CDR3 sequence reads: CASSPPARDEQFF. V usage is TRBV18 and J usage is TRBJ2-1. The CDR3 is 13 amino acids. Germline CDR1 is KGHSH and CDR2 is LQKENI.

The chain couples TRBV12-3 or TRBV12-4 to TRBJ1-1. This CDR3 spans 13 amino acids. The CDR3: CASSLAEGSEAFF.

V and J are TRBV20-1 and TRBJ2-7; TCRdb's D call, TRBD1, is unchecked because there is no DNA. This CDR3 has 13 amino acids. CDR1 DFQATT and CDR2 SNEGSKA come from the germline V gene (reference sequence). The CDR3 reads CSAPDLSSYEQYF.

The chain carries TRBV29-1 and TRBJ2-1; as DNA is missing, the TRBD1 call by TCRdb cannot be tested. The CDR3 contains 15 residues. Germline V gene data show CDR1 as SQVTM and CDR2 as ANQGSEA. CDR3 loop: CTIQGASRRVGEQFF.

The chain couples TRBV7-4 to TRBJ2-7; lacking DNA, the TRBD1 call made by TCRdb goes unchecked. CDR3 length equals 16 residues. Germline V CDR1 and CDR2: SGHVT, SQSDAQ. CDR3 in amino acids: CTSSLADRKRVYEQYF.

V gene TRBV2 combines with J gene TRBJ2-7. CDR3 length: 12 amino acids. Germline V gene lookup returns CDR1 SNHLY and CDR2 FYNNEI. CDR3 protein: CASSEAMNEQYF.

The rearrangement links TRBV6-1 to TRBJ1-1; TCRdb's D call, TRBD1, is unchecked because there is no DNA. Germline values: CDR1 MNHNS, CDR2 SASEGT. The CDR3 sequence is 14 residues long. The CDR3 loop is CASRKLDRDNEAFF.

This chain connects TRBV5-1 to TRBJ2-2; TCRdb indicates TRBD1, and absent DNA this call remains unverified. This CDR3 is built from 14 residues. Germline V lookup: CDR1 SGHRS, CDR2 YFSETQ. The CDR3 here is CASSLQDGTGELFF.

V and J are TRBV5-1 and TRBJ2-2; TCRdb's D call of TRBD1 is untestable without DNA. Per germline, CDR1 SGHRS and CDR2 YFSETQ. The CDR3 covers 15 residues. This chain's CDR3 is CASSYSMGASGELFF.

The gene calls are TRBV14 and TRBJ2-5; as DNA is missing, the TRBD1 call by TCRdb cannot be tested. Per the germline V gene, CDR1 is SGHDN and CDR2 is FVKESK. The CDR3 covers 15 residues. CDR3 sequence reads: CASSHGTWQKETQYF.

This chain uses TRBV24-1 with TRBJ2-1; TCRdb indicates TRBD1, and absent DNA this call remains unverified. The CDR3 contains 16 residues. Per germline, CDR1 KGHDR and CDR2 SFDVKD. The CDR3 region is CATSDIPQGKGSEQFF.

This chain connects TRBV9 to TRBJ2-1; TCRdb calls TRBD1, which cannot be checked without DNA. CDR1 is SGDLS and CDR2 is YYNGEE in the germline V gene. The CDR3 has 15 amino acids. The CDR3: CASSVVGGTTNEQFF.

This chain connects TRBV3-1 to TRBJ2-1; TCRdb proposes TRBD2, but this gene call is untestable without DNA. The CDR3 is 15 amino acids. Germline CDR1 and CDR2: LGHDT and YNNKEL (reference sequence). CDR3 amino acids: CASTLRLAGGNEQFF.

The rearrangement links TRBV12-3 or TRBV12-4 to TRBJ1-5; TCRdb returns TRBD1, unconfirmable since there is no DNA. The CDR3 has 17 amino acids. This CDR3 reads CASSLGTGTYSNQPQHF.